The entry below describes one T cell receptor (beta chain). This CDR3 is 13 amino acids long. Germline V gene sequence: CDR1 MNHEY, CDR2 SVGAGI. Trimming pared 6 bases from V and 4 bases from J, leaving 10 bases between. The sample belongs to a study of T cell responses to AZD1222 COVID-19 vaccine. Generated by immunoSEQ multiplex PCR, the TCRdb table keeps only in-frame clones and is missing some. The data hold around 140,000 clones, with about 82% observed a single time. V gene TRBV6-5 combines with J gene TRBJ1-5; no clear D. This clonotype was obtained from an adult who received the MenACWY meningococcal vaccine as a control. The sample in question was peripheral blood, obtained 28 days after the second dose of the MenACWY control vaccine. CDR3 sequence reads: CASSWEGNQPQHF. CDR3 nucleotide sequence: TGTGCCAGCAGCTGGGAGGGTAATCAGCCCCAGCATTTT.